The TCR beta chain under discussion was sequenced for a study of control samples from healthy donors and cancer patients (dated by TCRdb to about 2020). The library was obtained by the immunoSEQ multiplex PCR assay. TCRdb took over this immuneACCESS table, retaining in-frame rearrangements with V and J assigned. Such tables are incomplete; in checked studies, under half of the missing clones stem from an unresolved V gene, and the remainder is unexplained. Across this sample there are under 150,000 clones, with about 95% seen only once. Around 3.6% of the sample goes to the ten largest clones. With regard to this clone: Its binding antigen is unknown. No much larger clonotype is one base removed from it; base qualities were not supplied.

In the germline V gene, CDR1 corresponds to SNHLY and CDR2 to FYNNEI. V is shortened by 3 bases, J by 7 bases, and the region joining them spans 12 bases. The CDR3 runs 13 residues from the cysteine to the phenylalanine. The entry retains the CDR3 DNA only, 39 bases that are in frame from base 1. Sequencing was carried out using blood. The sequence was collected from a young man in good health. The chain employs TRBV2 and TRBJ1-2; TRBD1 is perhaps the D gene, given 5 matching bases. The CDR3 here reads CASSDWGSSGYTF. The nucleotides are TGTGCCAGCAGTGATTGGGGGTCTAGTGGCTACACCTTC.